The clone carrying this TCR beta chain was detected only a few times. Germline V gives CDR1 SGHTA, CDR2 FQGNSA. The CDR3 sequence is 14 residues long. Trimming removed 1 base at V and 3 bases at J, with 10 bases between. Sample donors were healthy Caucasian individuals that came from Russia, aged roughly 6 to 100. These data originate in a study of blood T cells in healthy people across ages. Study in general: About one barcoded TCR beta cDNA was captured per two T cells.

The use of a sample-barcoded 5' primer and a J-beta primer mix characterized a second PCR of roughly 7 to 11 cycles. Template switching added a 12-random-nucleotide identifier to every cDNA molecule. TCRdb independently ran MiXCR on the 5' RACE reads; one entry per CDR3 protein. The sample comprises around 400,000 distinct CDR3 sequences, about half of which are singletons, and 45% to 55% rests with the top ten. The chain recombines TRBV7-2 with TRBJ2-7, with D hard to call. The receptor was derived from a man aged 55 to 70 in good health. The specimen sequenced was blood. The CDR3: CASSLGSVGYEQYF. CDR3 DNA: TGTGCCAGCAGCTTAGGGTCTGTAGGCTACGAGCAGTACTTC.